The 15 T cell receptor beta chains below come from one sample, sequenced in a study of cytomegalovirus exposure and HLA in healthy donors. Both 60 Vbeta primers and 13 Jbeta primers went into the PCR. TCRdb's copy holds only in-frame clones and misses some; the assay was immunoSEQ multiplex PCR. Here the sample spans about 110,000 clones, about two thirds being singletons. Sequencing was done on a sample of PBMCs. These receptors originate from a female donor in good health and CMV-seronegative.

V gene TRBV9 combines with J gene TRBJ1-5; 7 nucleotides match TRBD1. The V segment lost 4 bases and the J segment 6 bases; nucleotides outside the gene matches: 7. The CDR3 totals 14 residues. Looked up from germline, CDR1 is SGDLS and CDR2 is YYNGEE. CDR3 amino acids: CASSTGEYGQPQHF. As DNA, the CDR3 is TGTGCCAGCAGCACAGGGGAGTATGGTCAGCCCCAGCATTTT.

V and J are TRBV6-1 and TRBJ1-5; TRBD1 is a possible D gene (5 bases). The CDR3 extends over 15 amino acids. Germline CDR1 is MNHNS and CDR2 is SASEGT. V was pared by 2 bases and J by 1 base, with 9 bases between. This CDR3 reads CASSEMAGSNQPQHF. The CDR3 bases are TGTGCCAGCAGTGAAATGGCAGGGAGCAATCAGCCCCAGCATTTT.

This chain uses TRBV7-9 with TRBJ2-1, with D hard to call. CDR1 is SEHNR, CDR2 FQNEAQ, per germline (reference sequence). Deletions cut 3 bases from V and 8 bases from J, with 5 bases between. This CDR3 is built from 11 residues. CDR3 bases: TGTGCCAGCAGCTTTGGCCATGAGCAGTTCTTC. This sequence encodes CASSFGHEQFF.

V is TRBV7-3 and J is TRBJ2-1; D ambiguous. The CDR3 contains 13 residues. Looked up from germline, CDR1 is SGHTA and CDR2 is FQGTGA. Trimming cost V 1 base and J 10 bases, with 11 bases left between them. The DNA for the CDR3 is TGTGCCAGCAGCTTAAATATGCGGAACGAGCAGTTCTTC. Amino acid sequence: CASSLNMRNEQFF.

CDR3 loop: CASSSGLAGPEQYF. The DNA for the CDR3 is TGTGCCAGCAGTTCGGGACTAGCGGGACCCGAGCAGTACTTC. This chain links TRBV6-5 with TRBJ2-7; 13 nucleotides align to TRBD2. There are 14 residues in the CDR3. In germline, CDR1 is MNHEY, CDR2 SVGAGI. Trimming took 4 bases from V and 6 from J; bases not matched to a gene: 3.

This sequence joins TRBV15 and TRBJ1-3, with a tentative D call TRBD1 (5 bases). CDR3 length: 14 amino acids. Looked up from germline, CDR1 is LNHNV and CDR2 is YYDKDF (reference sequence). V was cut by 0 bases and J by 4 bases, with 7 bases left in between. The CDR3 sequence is CATSRDRAGNTIYF. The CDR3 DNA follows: TGTGCCACCAGCAGAGACAGGGCGGGAAACACCATATATTTT.

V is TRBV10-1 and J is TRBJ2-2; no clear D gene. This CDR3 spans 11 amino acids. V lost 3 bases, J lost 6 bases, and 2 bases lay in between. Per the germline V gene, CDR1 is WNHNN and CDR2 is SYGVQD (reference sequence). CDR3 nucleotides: TGCGCCAGCAGTGACTCCGGGGAGCTGTTTTTT. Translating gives CASSDSGELFF.

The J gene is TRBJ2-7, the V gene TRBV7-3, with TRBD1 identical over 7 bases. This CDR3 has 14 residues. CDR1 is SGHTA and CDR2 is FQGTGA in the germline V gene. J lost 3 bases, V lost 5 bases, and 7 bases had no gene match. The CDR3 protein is CASSVGPGGYEQYF. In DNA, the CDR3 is TGTGCCAGCAGCGTGGGTCCAGGGGGCTACGAGCAGTACTTC. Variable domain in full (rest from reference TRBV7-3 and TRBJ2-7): GAGVSQTPSNKVTEKGKYVELRCDPISGHTALYWYRQSLGQGPEFLIYFQGTGAADDSGLPNDRFFAVRPEGSVSTLKIQRTERGDSAVYLCASSVGPGGYEQYFGPGTRLTVT.

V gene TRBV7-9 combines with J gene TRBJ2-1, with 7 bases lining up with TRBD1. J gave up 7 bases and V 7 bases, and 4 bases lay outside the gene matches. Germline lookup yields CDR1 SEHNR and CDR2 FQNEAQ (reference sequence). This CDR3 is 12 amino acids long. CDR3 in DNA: TGTGCCAGCACCTCACAGGGGAATGAGCAGTTCTTC. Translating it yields CASTSQGNEQFF.

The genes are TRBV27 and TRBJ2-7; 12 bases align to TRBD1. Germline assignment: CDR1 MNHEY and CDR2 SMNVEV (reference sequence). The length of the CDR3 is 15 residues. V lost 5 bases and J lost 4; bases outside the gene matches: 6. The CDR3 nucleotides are TGTGCCAGCAGTATCGGGACAGGGGGCGAGTACGAGCAGTACTTC. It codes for CASSIGTGGEYEQYF.

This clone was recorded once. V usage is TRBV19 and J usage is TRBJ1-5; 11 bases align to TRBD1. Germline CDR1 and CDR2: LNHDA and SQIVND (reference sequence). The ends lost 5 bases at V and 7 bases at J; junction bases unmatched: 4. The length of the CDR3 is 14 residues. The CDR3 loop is CASSGTGGEQPQHF. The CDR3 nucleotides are TGTGCCAGTAGTGGGACAGGGGGGGAGCAGCCCCAGCATTTT.

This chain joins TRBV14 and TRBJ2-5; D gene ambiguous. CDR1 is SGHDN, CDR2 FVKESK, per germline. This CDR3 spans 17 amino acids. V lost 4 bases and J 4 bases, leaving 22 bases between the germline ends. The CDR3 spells CASSPFGQTPAGETQYF. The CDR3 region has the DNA TGTGCCAGCAGCCCCTTTGGGCAGACCCCCGCAGGAGAGACCCAGTACTTC. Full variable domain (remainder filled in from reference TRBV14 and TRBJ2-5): EAGVTQFPSHSVIEKGQTVTLRCDPISGHDNLYWYRRVMGKEIKFLLHFVKESKQDESGMPNNRFLAERTGGTYSTLKVQPAELEDSGVYFCASSPFGQTPAGETQYFGPGTRLLVL.

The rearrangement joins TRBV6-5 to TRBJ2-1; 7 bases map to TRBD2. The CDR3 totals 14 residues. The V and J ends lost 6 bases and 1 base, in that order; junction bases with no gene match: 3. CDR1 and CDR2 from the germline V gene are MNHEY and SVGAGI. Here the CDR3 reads CASRGGGSYNEQFF. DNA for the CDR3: TGTGCCAGCAGGGGGGGAGGGTCCTACAATGAGCAGTTCTTC.

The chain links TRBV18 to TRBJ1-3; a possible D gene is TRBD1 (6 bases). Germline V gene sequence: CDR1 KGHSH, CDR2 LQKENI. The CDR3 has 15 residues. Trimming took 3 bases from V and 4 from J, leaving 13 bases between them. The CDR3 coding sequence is TGTGCCAGCTCACCGGAACAGGGTCACGGAAACACCATATATTTT. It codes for CASSPEQGHGNTIYF.

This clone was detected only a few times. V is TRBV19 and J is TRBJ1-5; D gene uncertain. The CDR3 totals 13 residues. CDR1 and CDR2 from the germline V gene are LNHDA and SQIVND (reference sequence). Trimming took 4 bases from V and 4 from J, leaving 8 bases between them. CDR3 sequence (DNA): TGTGCCAGTAGTACTGGAGGGAATCAGCCCCAGCATTTT. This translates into CASSTGGNQPQHF.